This entry features one T cell receptor beta chain sequence. What it binds is not known. CDR1 and CDR2 (germline): PRHDT, FYEKMQ (reference sequence). This CDR3 is built from 15 residues. V was cut by 5 bases and J by 3 bases, with 16 bases left in between. The data originate from a study of Tregs in tolerant kidney transplant recipients. The assay was immunoSEQ multiplex PCR, and TCRdb's table has in-frame clones only and misses some. The sample has about 50,000 clones; roughly 89% are singletons. Recipients received nonmyeloablative bone marrow transplants from related graft donors, with transient mixed chimerism. Unstimulated Tregs (CD4+CD25+CD127-) and CD4+CD25- non-Tregs were sorted from PBMCs. Study results and caveats: Tolerant patients' donor-specific Tregs expanded beyond overall Tregs, suggesting antigen-driven growth. Expanding Tregs on activated donor B cells appeared to best identify donor-specific TCRbeta clones.

This TCR was sampled from a human patient who received a combined kidney and bone marrow transplant. Some T cells may originate from the graft donor. Sequenced material: CD8+ T cells from blood (PBMCs), taken 12 months after the transplant. The chain employs TRBV13 and TRBJ2-5, with D tentatively TRBD2 (6 bases). The CDR3 region is CASSRLGTGEETQYF. The CDR3 region has the DNA TGTGCCAGCAGCCGGCTCGGGACGGGGGAAGAGACCCAGTACTTC.